This T cell receptor beta chain was recovered during a study of cytotoxic CD8 clonotypes in ibrutinib-treated CLL. The study's findings and limits: Stable or contracted on treatment, public clonotypes were also uncommon. The study found baseline clonality above age-matched healthy donors, tracking circulating CD8+ T-cell counts.

Of note for this clone: Its antigen is currently unknown.

Genomic DNA in an amount of approximately 1.9 micrograms was extracted from cryopreserved PBMCs and used for the preparation of TCR beta libraries. The protocol was immunoSEQ multiplex PCR, while the TCRdb copy is restricted to in-frame clones and leaves out a portion. Of 270,000 or so clones detected, 76% appear once; the ten largest clones hold about 5.8%. This CDR3 is 15 amino acids long. Between the trimmed V and J ends, which lost 5 bases and 6 bases, there was a span of 21 bases. Germline V gene data show CDR1 as SGHRS and CDR2 as YFSETQ. The clonotype was recovered from a human donor with chronic lymphocytic leukemia. This specimen consisted of PBMCs, obtained at disease progression, from a patient treated with ibrutinib. The gene calls are TRBV5-1 and TRBJ2-7; either TRBD1 or TRBD2 may supply D (6 bases each). The CDR3 DNA reads as TGCGCCAGCAGACTCGTCGGGGGCGGCTCGGGCGAGCAGTACTTC. Translating it yields CASRLVGGGSGEQYF.